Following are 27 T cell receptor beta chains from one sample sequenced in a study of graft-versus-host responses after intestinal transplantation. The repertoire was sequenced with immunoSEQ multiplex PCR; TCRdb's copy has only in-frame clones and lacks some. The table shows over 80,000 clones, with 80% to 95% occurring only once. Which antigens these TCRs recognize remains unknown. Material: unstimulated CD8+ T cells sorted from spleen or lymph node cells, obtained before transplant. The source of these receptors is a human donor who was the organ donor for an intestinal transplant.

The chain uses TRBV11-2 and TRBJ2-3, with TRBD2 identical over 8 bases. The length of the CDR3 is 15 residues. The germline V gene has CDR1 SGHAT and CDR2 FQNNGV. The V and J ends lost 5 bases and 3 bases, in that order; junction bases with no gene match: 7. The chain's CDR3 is CASSPYGGATDTQYF. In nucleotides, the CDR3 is TGTGCCAGCAGCCCCTACGGGGGGGCAACAGATACGCAGTATTTT.

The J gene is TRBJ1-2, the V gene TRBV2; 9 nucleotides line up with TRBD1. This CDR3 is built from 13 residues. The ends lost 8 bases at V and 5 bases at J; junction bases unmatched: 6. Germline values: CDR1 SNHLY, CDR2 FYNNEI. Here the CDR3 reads CASGTGFLYGYTF. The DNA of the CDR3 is TGTGCCAGCGGGACAGGGTTTTTGTATGGCTACACCTTC.

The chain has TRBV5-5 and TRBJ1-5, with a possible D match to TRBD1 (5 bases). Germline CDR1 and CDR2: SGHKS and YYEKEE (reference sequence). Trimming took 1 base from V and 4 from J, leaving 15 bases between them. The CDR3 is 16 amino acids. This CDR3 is CASSLLETAENQPQHF. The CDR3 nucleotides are TGTGCCAGCAGCTTGTTGGAGACAGCCGAGAATCAGCCCCAGCATTTT.

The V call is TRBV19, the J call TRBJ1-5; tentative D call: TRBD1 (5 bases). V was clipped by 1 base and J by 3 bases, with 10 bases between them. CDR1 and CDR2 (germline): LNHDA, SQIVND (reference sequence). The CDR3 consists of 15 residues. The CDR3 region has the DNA TGTGCCAGTAGTATAGGTGGGGGGAACAATCAGCCCCAGCATTTT. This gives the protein CASSIGGGNNQPQHF.

CDR3 sequence reads: CSVDSEGLVETQYF. The CDR3 DNA follows: TGCAGCGTTGATTCTGAGGGACTAGTGGAGACCCAGTACTTC. The chain uses TRBV29-1 and TRBJ2-5; TRBD2 aligns across 8 bases. V shed 3 bases and J 5 bases; nucleotides not matched to a gene: 8. This CDR3 contains 14 residues. Germline-derived CDR1 and CDR2 are SQVTM and ANQGSEA.

The CDR3 DNA reads as TGTGCCAGTAGTACGGGGTTATCCTACGAGCAGTACTTC. Protein: CASSTGLSYEQYF. The chain couples TRBV19 to TRBJ2-5; D perhaps matches TRBD2 (5 bases). The end of the DNA aligns better with TRBJ2-7, so the J call may be wrong. CDR3 length: 13 residues. Germline CDR1 is LNHDA and CDR2 is SQIVND (reference sequence).

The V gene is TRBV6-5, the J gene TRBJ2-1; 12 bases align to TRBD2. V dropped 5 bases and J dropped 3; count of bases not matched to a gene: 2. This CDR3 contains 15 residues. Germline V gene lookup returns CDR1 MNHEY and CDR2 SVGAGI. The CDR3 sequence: CASSATSGSYNEQFF. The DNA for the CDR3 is TGTGCCAGCAGTGCGACTAGCGGGAGCTACAATGAGCAGTTCTTC.

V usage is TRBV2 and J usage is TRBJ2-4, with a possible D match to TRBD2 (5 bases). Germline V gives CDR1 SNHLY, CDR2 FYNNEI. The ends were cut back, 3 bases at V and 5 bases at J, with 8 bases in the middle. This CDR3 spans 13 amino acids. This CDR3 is CASSEGAENIQYF. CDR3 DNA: TGTGCCAGCAGTGAGGGAGCAGAAAACATTCAGTACTTC.

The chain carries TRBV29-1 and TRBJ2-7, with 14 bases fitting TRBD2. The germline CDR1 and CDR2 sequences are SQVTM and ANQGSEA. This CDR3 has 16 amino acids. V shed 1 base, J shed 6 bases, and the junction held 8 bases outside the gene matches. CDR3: CSVEVPTSGGALEQYF. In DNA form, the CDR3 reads TGCAGCGTTGAAGTGCCGACTAGCGGGGGGGCACTCGAGCAGTACTTC.

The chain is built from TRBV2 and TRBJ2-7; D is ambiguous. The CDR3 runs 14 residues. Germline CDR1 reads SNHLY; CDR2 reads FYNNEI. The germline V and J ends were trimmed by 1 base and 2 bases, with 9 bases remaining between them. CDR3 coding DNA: TGTGCCAGCAGTGAAGTGGCAGTTCCCTACGAGCAGTACTTC. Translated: CASSEVAVPYEQYF.

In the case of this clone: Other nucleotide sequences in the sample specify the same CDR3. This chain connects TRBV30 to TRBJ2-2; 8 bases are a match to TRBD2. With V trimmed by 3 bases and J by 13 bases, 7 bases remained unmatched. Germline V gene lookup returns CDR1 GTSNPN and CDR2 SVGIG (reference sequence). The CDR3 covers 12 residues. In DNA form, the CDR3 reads TGTGCCTGGAGGCGGGGGGAGGGACGGCTGTTTTTT. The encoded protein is CAWRRGEGRLFF.

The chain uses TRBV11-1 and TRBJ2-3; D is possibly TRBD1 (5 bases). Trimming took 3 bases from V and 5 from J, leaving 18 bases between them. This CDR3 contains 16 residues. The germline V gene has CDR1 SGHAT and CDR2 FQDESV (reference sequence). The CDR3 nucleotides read TGTGCCAGCAGCTTTAAAATCGGACACGGATTAGATACGCAGTATTTT. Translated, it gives CASSFKIGHGLDTQYF. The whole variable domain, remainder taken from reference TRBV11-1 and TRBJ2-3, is EAEVAQSPRYKITEKSQAVAFWCDPISGHATLYWYRQILGQGPELLVQFQDESVVDDSQLPKDRFSAERLKGVDSTLKIQPAELGDSAMYLCASSFKIGHGLDTQYFGPGTRLTVL.

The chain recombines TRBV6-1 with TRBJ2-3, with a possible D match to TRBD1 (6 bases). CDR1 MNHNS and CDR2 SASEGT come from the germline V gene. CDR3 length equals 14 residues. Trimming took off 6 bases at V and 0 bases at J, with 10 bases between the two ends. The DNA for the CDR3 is TGTGCCAGCAGGTACAGGGCTAGCACAGATACGCAGTATTTT. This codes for CASRYRASTDTQYF.

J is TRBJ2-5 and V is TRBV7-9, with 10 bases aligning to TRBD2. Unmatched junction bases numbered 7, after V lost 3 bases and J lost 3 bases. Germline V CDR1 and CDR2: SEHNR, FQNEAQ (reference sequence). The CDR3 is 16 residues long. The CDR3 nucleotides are TGTGCCAGCAGCTTGGTGCTAGCGGGGGAGGAAGAGACCCAGTACTTC. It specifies CASSLVLAGEEETQYF.

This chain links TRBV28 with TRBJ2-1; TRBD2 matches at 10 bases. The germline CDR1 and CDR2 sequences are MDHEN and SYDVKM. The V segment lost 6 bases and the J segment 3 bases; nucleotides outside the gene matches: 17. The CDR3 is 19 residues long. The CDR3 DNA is TGTGCCAGCAGCCCAATAGCGGGGGGACCCCATACCGACTACAATGAGCAGTTCTTC. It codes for CASSPIAGGPHTDYNEQFF.

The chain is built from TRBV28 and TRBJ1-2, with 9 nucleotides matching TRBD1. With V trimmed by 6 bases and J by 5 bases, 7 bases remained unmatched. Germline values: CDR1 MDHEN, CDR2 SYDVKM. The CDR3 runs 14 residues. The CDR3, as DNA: TGTGCCAGCAGACTGGGACAGGGAGAGTATGGCTACACCTTC. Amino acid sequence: CASRLGQGEYGYTF.

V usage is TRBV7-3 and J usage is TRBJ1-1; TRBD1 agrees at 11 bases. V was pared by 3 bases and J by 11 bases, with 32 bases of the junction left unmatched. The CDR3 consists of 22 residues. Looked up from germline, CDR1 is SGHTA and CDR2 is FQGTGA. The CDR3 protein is CASSFDSFGQGALSRLSGEAFF. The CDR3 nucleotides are TGTGCCAGCAGCTTCGACTCCTTCGGACAGGGGGCTTTATCCCGTCTGAGTGGCGAGGCTTTCTTT.

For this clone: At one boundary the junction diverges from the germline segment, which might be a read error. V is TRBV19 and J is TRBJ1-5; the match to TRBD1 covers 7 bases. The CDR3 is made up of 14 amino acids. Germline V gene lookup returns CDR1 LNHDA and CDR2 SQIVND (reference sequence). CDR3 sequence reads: CASSPWDSSQPQHF. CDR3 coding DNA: TGTGCCAGTAGTCCCTGGGACAGCAGTCAGCCCCAGCATTTT.

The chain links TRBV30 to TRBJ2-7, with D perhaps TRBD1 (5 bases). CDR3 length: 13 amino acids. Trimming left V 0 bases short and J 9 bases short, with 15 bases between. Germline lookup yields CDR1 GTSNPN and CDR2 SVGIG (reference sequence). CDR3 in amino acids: CAWSVLGLLGQYF. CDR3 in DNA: TGTGCCTGGAGTGTACTGGGGCTGCTAGGGCAGTACTTC.

The CDR3 DNA reads TGTGCCAGCAGTTTATCGTCCAGTTTCTCCTACGAGCAGTACTTC. It is translated as CASSLSSSFSYEQYF. The chain carries TRBV27 and TRBJ2-7; D uncertain. The CDR3 has 15 amino acids. The germline CDR1 and CDR2 sequences are MNHEY and SMNVEV (reference sequence). Trimming cost V 0 bases and J 0 bases, with 9 bases left between them.

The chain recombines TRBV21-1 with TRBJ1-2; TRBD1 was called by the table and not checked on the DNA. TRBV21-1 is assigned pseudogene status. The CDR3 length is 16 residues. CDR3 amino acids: CASHTTCGQDYYGYTF. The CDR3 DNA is TGTGCCAGCCATACCACCTGCGGACAGGACTACTATGGCTACACCTTC.

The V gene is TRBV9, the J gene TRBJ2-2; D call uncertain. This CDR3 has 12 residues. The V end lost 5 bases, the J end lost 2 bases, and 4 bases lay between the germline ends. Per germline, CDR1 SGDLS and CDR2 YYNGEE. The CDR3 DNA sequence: TGTGCCAGCAGGAGAAACACCGGGGAGCTGTTTTTT. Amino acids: CASRRNTGELFF.

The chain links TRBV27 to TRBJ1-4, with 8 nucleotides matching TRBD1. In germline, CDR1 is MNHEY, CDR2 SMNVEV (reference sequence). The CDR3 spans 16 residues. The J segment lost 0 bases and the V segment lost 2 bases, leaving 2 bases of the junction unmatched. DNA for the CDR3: TGTGCCAGCAGTTTAGCAGGGGGCTCAACTAATGAAAAACTGTTTTTT. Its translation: CASSLAGGSTNEKLFF.

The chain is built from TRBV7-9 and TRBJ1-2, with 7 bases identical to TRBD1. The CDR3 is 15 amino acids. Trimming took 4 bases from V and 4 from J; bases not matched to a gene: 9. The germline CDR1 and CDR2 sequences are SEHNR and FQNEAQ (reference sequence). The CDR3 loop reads CASSYEGAVRYGYTF. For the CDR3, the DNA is TGTGCCAGCAGCTACGAGGGGGCAGTACGCTATGGCTACACCTTC. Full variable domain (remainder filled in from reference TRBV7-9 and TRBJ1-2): DTGVSQNPRHKITKRGQNVTFRCDPISEHNRLYWYRQTLGQGPEFLTYFQNEAQLEKSRLLSDRFSAERPKGSFSTLEIQRTEQGDSAMYLCASSYEGAVRYGYTFGSGTRLTVV.

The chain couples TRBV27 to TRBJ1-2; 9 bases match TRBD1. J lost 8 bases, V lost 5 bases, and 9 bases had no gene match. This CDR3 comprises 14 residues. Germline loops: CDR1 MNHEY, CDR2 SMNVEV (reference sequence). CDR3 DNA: TGTGCCAGCAGTCCGGGACAGGGATCGGGGGGCTACACCTTC. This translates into CASSPGQGSGGYTF.

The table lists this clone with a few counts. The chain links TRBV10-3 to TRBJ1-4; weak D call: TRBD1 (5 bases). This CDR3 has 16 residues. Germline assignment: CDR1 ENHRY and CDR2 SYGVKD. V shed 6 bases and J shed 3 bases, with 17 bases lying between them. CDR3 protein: CAISRRNQGPNEKLFF. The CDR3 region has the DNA TGTGCCATCAGCCGACGTAACCAGGGCCCTAATGAAAAACTGTTTTTT.

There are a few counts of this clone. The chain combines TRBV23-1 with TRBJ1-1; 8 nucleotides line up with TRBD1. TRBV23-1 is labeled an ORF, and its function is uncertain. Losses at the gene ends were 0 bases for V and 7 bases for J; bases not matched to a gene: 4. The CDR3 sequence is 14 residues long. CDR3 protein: CASSQSAGGLEAFF. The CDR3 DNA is TGCGCCAGCAGTCAATCCGCAGGGGGCCTTGAAGCTTTCTTT.